A single sample gave rise to the 18 T cell receptor beta chains below, sequenced in a study of T cells in Graves' hyperthyroidism and ophthalmopathy. Authors of the study amplified TCR beta CDR3 regions from RNA transcripts. The HTBI primer set served for first-round RT-PCR of the TCR CDR3. Each CDR3 protein gets one entry after TCRdb re-called the multiplex PCR reads with MiXCR. This table has over 650,000 distinct CDR3 sequences, roughly 15% appearing once. Sequencing was performed on blood. These receptors were obtained from a young man with Graves' hyperthyroidism.

At least ten counts were recorded for this clonotype. The V and J genes are TRBV18 and TRBJ2-1; D is unresolved. Trimming took off 6 bases at V and 2 bases at J, with 17 bases between the two ends. Looked up from germline, CDR1 is KGHSH and CDR2 is LQKENI. This CDR3 region has 16 residues. The DNA for the CDR3 is TGTGCCAGCTCCCCGAAGGGCAGCCTTACCTACAATGAGCAGTTCTTC. Protein sequence: CASSPKGSLTYNEQFF.

This clonotype is a singleton in its sample. The rearrangement links TRBV6-1 to TRBJ2-1; D ambiguous. V shed 3 bases and J shed 7 bases, with 10 bases lying between them. Germline-derived CDR1 and CDR2 are MNHNS and SASEGT. This CDR3 has 13 amino acids. CDR3 nucleotides: TGTGCCAGCAGTGACGGCGTATCTAATGAGCAGTTCTTC. As protein: CASSDGVSNEQFF.

This clonotype occurred many times. V and J are TRBV10-3 and TRBJ2-7; TRBD2 agrees at 10 bases. Germline V gives CDR1 ENHRY, CDR2 SYGVKD. V shed 4 bases and J 3 bases; nucleotides not matched to a gene: 6. The CDR3 loop spans 15 amino acids. The CDR3 region is CAISVSASGSYEQYF. The CDR3 coding sequence is TGTGCCATCAGTGTATCGGCTAGCGGGAGCTACGAGCAGTACTTC.

V gene TRBV20-1 combines with J gene TRBJ2-5, with 7 bases fitting TRBD2. Looked up from germline, CDR1 is DFQATT and CDR2 is SNEGSKA (reference sequence). V lost 5 bases and J lost 5; bases outside the gene matches: 8. The CDR3 has 13 residues. The CDR3 DNA follows: TGCAGTGCTCTTAGGACTAGTGGGGAGACCCAGTACTTC. Translated, it gives CSALRTSGETQYF.

This clonotype was seen repeatedly, ten times or more. V gene TRBV28 combines with J gene TRBJ1-1; possibly TRBD1 for D (6 bases). The germline gives CDR1 MDHEN, CDR2 SYDVKM. There are 16 residues in the CDR3. With 3 bases removed from V and 0 bases from J, the gap between germline ends came to 14 bases. CDR3 in amino acids: CASSLGQGRMNTEAFF. The CDR3 nucleotides are TGTGCCAGCAGTTTGGGGCAGGGGAGAATGAACACTGAAGCTTTCTTT. Full variable domain (missing parts from reference TRBV28 and TRBJ1-1): DVKVTQSSRYLVKRTGEKVFLECVQDMDHENMFWYRQDPGLGLRLIYFSYDVKMKEKGDIPEGYSVSREKKERFSLILESASTNQTSMYLCASSLGQGRMNTEAFFGQGTRLTVV.

This clonotype was recorded many times. V gene TRBV27 combines with J gene TRBJ1-5; no clear D gene. V lost 10 bases and J lost 0, with 10 bases in between. Germline CDR1 is MNHEY and CDR2 is SMNVEV (reference sequence). This CDR3 is 13 amino acids long. CDR3 loop: CANRRDSNQPQHF. As DNA, the CDR3 is TGTGCCAACCGCCGGGATAGCAATCAGCCCCAGCATTTT.

This chain connects TRBV4-3 to TRBJ2-2; 7 nucleotides agree with TRBD2. The CDR3 has 19 amino acids. The V gene end was trimmed by 0 bases and the J gene end by 5 bases; junction bases not matched to a gene: 15. The germline V gene encodes CDR1 LGHNA and CDR2 YSLEER. The CDR3 DNA sequence: TGCGCCAGCAGCCAAGAGGTTGAGGGAGGGCCATGGGGGACCGGGGAGCTGTTTTTT. Its translation: CASSQEVEGGPWGTGELFF.

Notes on this clonotype: A single base separates this from a much larger clone, so it may be a read error. V is TRBV20-1 and J is TRBJ2-1; D is undetermined. The CDR3 is made up of 13 amino acids. In germline, CDR1 is DFQATT, CDR2 SNEGSKA (reference sequence). Trimming took 5 bases from V and 12 from J, leaving 20 bases between them. The CDR3 reads CSAYPTSSLLQFF. The CDR3 nucleotides are TGCAGTGCTTATCCGACAAGTTCTCTTCTGCAGTTCTTC.

The chain carries TRBV6-2 or TRBV6-3 and TRBJ2-1, with D possibly being TRBD2 (7 bases). V was clipped by 10 bases and J by 4 bases, with 29 bases between them. From germline, CDR1 is MNHEY and CDR2 SVGEGT. The CDR3 has 18 amino acids. CDR3 in DNA: TGTGCCAACAGACCACTCCATAGGGGGGGCTTAAAGTACAATGAGCAGTTCTTC. Amino acid sequence: CANRPLHRGGLKYNEQFF.

This clonotype has a count of ten or more. V gene TRBV7-3 combines with J gene TRBJ2-1; 7 bases line up with TRBD1. Germline loops: CDR1 SGHTA, CDR2 FQGTGA. The CDR3 consists of 14 residues. The trim removed 2 bases at V and 5 bases at J, leaving 3 bases unmatched. The CDR3 here is CASSLDRAHNEQFF. As DNA, the CDR3 is TGTGCCAGCAGCTTAGACAGGGCCCACAATGAGCAGTTCTTC.

Notes on this clonotype: This may be a read error: a much more frequent sequence differs by one nucleotide. The CDR3 loop is CASSLQSSNGDTQYF. Here the CDR3 DNA reads TGTGCCAGCAGCCTCCAAAGCTCGAACGGAGATACGCAGTATTTT. This sequence joins TRBV12-3 or TRBV12-4 and TRBJ2-3; the D is unclear. The CDR3 spans 15 residues. V was cut by 6 bases and J by 5 bases, with 18 bases left in between.

This clonotype showed up just a few times. J is TRBJ2-3 and V is TRBV6-2 or TRBV6-3; 13 nucleotides match TRBD2. Looked up from germline, CDR1 is MNHEY and CDR2 is SVGEGT. The trim removed 7 bases at V and 5 bases at J, leaving 6 bases unmatched. The CDR3 has 15 residues. CDR3 region: CASIDRTSGRDTQYF. CDR3 in DNA: TGTGCCAGCATCGACAGGACTAGCGGGAGAGATACGCAGTATTTT.

The genes are TRBV12-3 or TRBV12-4 and TRBJ1-1; D is unclear. The CDR3 sequence is 15 residues long. The V end lost 2 bases, the J end lost 2 bases, and 12 bases lay between the germline ends. CDR3 amino acids: CASSLTAPANTEAFF. DNA for the CDR3: TGTGCCAGCAGTTTAACGGCCCCTGCTAACACTGAAGCTTTCTTT.

This clonotype was detected a few times. The rearrangement uses TRBV28 and TRBJ1-2, with unresolved D. Germline V lookup: CDR1 MDHEN, CDR2 SYDVKM. Trimming stripped 2 bases from V and 1 base from J, with 5 bases between. The CDR3 runs to 13 residues. The CDR3 reads CASSLPVNYGYTF. The CDR3 bases are TGTGCCAGCAGTTTACCGGTTAACTATGGCTACACCTTC.

This clonotype was observed a handful of times. The CDR3, as DNA: TGTGCCAGCACCCCGGGACCCCAAGAGACCCAGTACTTC. Translating it yields CASTPGPQETQYF. The V call is TRBV6-1, the J call TRBJ2-5, with D perhaps being TRBD1 or TRBD2 (5 bases each). Germline V gene data show CDR1 as MNHNS and CDR2 as SASEGT. The CDR3 runs 13 residues. The V end was cut by 7 bases, the J end by 1 base, with 10 bases between.

This clonotype was counted a few times. The chain employs TRBV5-1 and TRBJ2-1, with TRBD1 matching 7 bases. With V trimmed by 0 bases and J by 1 base, 4 bases remained unmatched. This CDR3 comprises 16 residues. CDR1 SGHRS and CDR2 YFSETQ come from the germline V gene. CDR3 DNA: TGCGCCAGCAGCTTGGCGGCCAGGGGGTCCTACAATGAGCAGTTCTTC. Translating gives CASSLAARGSYNEQFF.

This clonotype was detected ten times or more. J is TRBJ1-1 and V is TRBV28; D remains unclear. CDR1 MDHEN and CDR2 SYDVKM come from the germline V gene. CDR3 length equals 10 residues. V was cut by 3 bases and J by 7 bases, with 3 bases left in between. The CDR3 spells CASSLNEAFF. The CDR3 coding sequence is TGTGCCAGCAGTTTGAATGAAGCTTTCTTT.

J is TRBJ2-1 and V is TRBV7-9; TRBD2 matches 9 bases. After removal of 6 bases from V and 9 bases from J, the junction contained 3 bases not matched to a gene. CDR1 and CDR2 (germline): SEHNR, FQNEAQ (reference sequence). This CDR3 is built from 12 residues. CDR3 sequence reads: CASSHSGGEQFF. In DNA, the CDR3 is TGTGCCAGCAGTCATAGCGGGGGTGAGCAGTTCTTC.